This T cell receptor (beta chain) came from a study of cytomegalovirus exposure and HLA in healthy donors (dated by TCRdb to between 2016 and 2019). Regarding the study in general: In an earlier analysis of under 600 of the donors, 250 to 350 Gb of sequence data and 90 million to 120 million unique TCR beta sequences from about 190 million T cells were reported. All discovery cohort repertoires had been generated on a single sequencing platform. To decide whether each TCR beta V gene segment behaved as functional or pseudogenic, an earlier analysis of some 600 of the donors relied on high-throughput TCR beta sequencing. Genome-wide SNP genotypes for about 55% of the 666 donors were used in a later genetic analysis, which treated that subset as a discovery cohort. Around 320 gigabases of sequencing data and approximately 93 million unique TCR sequences were included in an early release covering around 650 HLA-typed donors. Besides the first cohort of around 700 subjects, a separate validation cohort made up of roughly 120 different subjects was used. Donor age, sex, ethnicity and CMV serostatus were compiled alongside the repertoire data. The study used immunosequencing to profile the T cell repertoires of some 600 subjects and linked those repertoires to cytomegalovirus serostatus. Four or five DR-DQ haplotypes were handled as single units for association and clustering, since linkage in the cohort was strong. To predict cytomegalovirus infection status, the study combined high-throughput TCR immunosequencing, statistical association of individual TCRs with disease status, and machine learning. Among about 390 genotyped donors of the cohort, an average of 235,054 unique TCR beta nucleotide sequences were sequenced per donor, roughly 20% of them non-productive. Of the 350 to 400 genotyped donors, over 65% fell in the genetic ancestry cluster associated with self-reported Caucasian donors. A later analysis re-examined previously published TCR beta repertoires from more than 650 donors and added high-resolution HLA genotyping to investigate patterns of TCR occurrence. The number of donors typed differed by locus, with about 629-640 for A, B, C, DRB1 and DQB1, more than 500 for DQA1, approximately 580 for DPA1, and around 460 for DPB1. Both class I and class II loci were covered by HLA typing, at four-digit resolution. In the later analysis, no new phenotypic data were used to find candidate immune exposures; instead, reliance was placed on TCR beta sequences and their occurrence across donors. The study was designed to test whether signatures of past pathogen exposure could be identified by cataloging public T cell receptors.

To note about this clone: The antigen it recognizes is unknown. No much larger clonotype is one base removed from it; base qualities were not supplied.

The CDR3 spans 12 residues, from the cysteine through the phenylalanine. The entry retains the CDR3 DNA only, 36 bases that are in frame from base 1. Cut back by 4 bases and 8 bases, the V and J ends lie 14 bases apart. The germline V gene supplies CDR1 SQVTM and CDR2 ANQGSEA. The library was built by means of the immunoSEQ multiplex PCR assay. For the multiplex PCR, a mixture combining 60 forward primers for TCR Vbeta segments and 13 reverse primers for TCR Jbeta segments was used. The CDR3 region of rearranged TCR beta genes was amplified from genomic DNA with a multiplex PCR assay. On the Illumina HiSeq System, the amplified TCR beta libraries were sequenced as 87-base-pair reads. For the original study's pipeline: Across the roughly 640 repertoires, a later analysis counted 78 million or so unique TCR beta chains, roughly 11 million of which were shared by at least two donors. To remove PCR and sequencing errors, raw reads were error-corrected and collapsed into unique sequences using a nearest-neighbor algorithm that merged closely related sequences. V, D and J gene segments were assigned by aligning CDR3 sequences to IMGT reference sequences. Each retained sequence needed at least a six-nucleotide match to both a V gene segment and a J gene segment. A rearrangement counted as productive if the CDR3 had no stop codons and remained in frame with V and J, and every other rearrangement counted as non-productive. Following IMGT convention, CDR3 was defined as the stretch from the second conserved V-encoded cysteine up to the conserved J-encoded phenylalanine. The earlier analysis of around 640 of the donors excluded sequences that lacked an unambiguous match to a single V gene segment. An earlier analysis of under 750 of the donors called V segments functional above 56.7% productive rearrangements and segregating when the between-donor standard deviation exceeded 5%. A statistical classification framework was built to diagnose cytomegalovirus status from the catalog of TCR beta chain sequences. V and J gene assignment, in a later analysis, came from comparing TCR nucleotide sequences with IMGT/GENE-DB human TR gene sequences. In a later analysis, CDR3 sequences and most-parsimonious VDJ recombination scenarios were assigned using the TCRdist pipeline. In a later analysis, every TCR beta chain was defined by the combination of its CDR3 amino acid sequence and its V-gene family, and reads without a unique V-gene family were dropped. In a later analysis, a few hundred highly shared, low-generation-probability nucleotide sequences were removed to address suspected cross-contamination and a sequencing artifact. A later analysis calculated a clonal expansion index for each public chain from normalized within-repertoire ranks of inferred template counts. In a later analysis, generation probabilities were computed with a VDJ recombination model fitted to out-of-frame rearrangements, and the resulting probabilities were checked against IGoR. In a later analysis, hypergeometric tests were used to score TCR-TCR, TCR-HLA and TCR-CMV co-occurrence, with a repertoire-size bias correction applied to TCR pairs. In a later analysis, false discovery rates were estimated by permuting HLA or CMV assignments 20 times. In a later analysis, co-occurring TCRs were grouped using DBSCAN, and TCRdist sequence similarity was added for clustering within HLA-allele-positive subsets. For co-occurrence clustering, repertoires with fewer than 30,000 or more than 120,000 public chains were excluded, along with roughly 5 repertoires with anomalous nucleotide sharing. Here the immuneACCESS table is served through TCRdb, limited to in-frame sequences with V and J called. Missing clones are a known gap in these copies; in checked studies unresolved V genes cover under half, and the rest lacks a known reason. V, J and clone size reflect that table, while D and trimming were determined from the DNA. The sample table lists 150,000 to 180,000 clones, 70% to 80% of them with a count of one. The ten top clones hold 3% to 4% of the sample.

Broad study findings and their caveats: Because HLA typing was unavailable for some donors at each locus, only the typed subset was used in association tests. The only immune exposure information available for the cohort was CMV serostatus. Correlated functional status among segregating V segments might be attributable to linkage disequilibrium, but an unknown experimental factor could not be ruled out. Approximately 18 rarely observed V segments, including chromosome 9 orphons, were excluded from the earlier analysis of about 500 of the donors because counts were too low. Presence/absence analyses assumed roughly uniform sequencing depth across donors, an assumption that may not hold. Most TCR sequences were seen in very few donors, while some public TCRs were found in many individuals. This cohort had only TCR beta chains sequenced, and the lack of alpha or paired-chain data limited which features could be detected. In a later analysis, the rate of TCR association differed among HLA loci, with DRB1 alleles having the most associated TCRs and HLA-C alleles having the fewest. Some IMGT-functional V segments, including TRBV6-2 and TRBV6-3, could not be told apart with the 87-base-pair reads, so those segments were excluded. The study listed 164 TCR beta chains as associated with cytomegalovirus. The authors suggested that the approach could potentially be extended to other disease states and immunological phenotypes. Most CMV-associated TCR beta chains appeared to be HLA-restricted in a later analysis, and the HLA associations seemed to be driven largely by CMV exposure. A cluster of highly shared sequence variants was judged likely to be a technical artifact of the sequencing pipeline. When HLA alleles, especially DR and DQ, strongly co-occurred, TCR associations were difficult to assign to individual alleles. The classifier was reported to diagnose cytomegalovirus status with high specificity and sensitivity in both the original cohort and the validation cohort. A later analysis associated 16,951 TCR beta sequences with specific HLA alleles at a false discovery rate of 0.05. A later genetic analysis reported fewer N-insertions in productive TCRs among donors in an Asian-associated ancestry cluster than the roughly 700-donor mean. In a later analysis, HLA-associated TCR beta chains were found to be more clonally expanded and to have lower generation probabilities than equally common non-associated chains. Broadly in line with IMGT annotations, most TCR beta V segments showed up in productive rearrangements about 90% or about 30% of the time in an earlier analysis of approximately 640 of the donors. Several of the top co-occurrence clusters appeared to be linked to parvovirus B19, influenza, CMV and Epstein-Barr virus, according to a later analysis. A later genetic analysis associated a missense DCLRE1C variant with V-gene and J-gene trimming of TCR beta chains, and an independent cohort replicated the association. A further reported finding was that TCR beta sequences accurately predicted the HLA-A and HLA-B alleles for most subjects in the first cohort. A few of the identified cytomegalovirus-associated TCR beta chains were confirmed in vitro to be specific for cytomegalovirus antigens.

The cohort was made up of several hundred healthy bone marrow donors. At the time of sampling, every cohort member was nominally healthy, though immune exposures that went unrecorded were likely present. The donor tested CMV seronegative, placing the donor among the roughly 350 seronegative members of the cohort. A peripheral blood sample was provided by each donor, and peripheral blood mononuclear cells were used for TCR beta sequencing. Genomic DNA extraction from the blood cell samples was performed with the Qiagen DNeasy Blood Extraction Kit. This TCR was recovered from a woman in her 40s in good health and CMV-seronegative. This chain is built from TRBV29-1 and TRBJ1-1; matching of 5 bases hints at TRBD1 as the D gene. Sequenced material: PBMCs. The CDR3 region has the sequence CSVGGIGAEAFF. At the DNA level, the sequence is TGCAGCGTTGGGGGCATCGGAGCCGAAGCTTTCTTT.